These 23 T cell receptor beta chains were sequenced from one sample in a study of T-cell reconstitution after alpha-beta-depleted transplantation in children. Preparation of the TCRbeta library involved a method that used unique molecular identifiers. TCRdb reprocessed the PCR reads via MiXCR and lists one record per CDR3 protein. The profile shows approximately 270,000 distinct CDR3 sequences, roughly 25% of them singletons. The sample consisted of PBMCs, mostly from graft donor cells, taken 360 days after TCRalphabeta/CD19-depleted stem cell transplant. These receptors all come from a female patient aged 2-9 years who had a stem cell transplant for congenital amegakaryocytic thrombocytopenia, so the T cells may come from the graft donor.

At least ten counts were recorded for this clonotype. The V and J genes are TRBV29-1 and TRBJ2-2; D gene uncertain. The CDR3 runs to 13 residues. Germline CDR1 and CDR2: SQVTM and ANQGSEA. V gave up 4 bases and J gave up 4 bases, with 10 bases separating them. CDR3 DNA sequence: TGCAGCGTTGTCACAGCTCCCACCGGGGAGCTGTTTTTT. It is translated as CSVVTAPTGELFF.

This chain connects TRBV20-1 to TRBJ2-2; 13 bases fit TRBD2. The V and J ends lost 0 bases and 0 bases, in that order; junction bases with no gene match: 4. The CDR3 covers 18 residues. Germline V lookup: CDR1 DFQATT, CDR2 SNEGSKA (reference sequence). The CDR3 nucleotides are TGCAGTGCTAGAGATCCGGGACTAGCGGGGCCGAACACCGGGGAGCTGTTTTTT. This gives the protein CSARDPGLAGPNTGELFF.

This clonotype was seen a single time. Compared with germline, one end of the junction differs, possibly owing to a read error. This chain joins TRBV3-1 and TRBJ2-1; maybe TRBD2 (6 bases). CDR1 and CDR2 (germline): LGHDT, YNNKEL (reference sequence). The CDR3 runs to 17 residues. CDR3 DNA sequence: TGTGCCACCTGCCAAAATCTTCGCCCAGCGGGCTACAATGAACAGTTCTTC. This encodes CATCQNLRPAGYNEQFF.

The V gene is TRBV29-1, the J gene TRBJ2-1, with D perhaps TRBD1 (6 bases). V dropped 4 bases and J dropped 8 bases, with 18 bases sitting between them. CDR3 length equals 14 residues. Germline V gene sequence: CDR1 SQVTM, CDR2 ANQGSEA. CDR3 sequence (DNA): TGCAGCGTTGTCTTGGGGGCGGTCGTTTATGAGCAGTTCTTC. It codes for CSVVLGAVVYEQFF.

This clonotype was detected only a few times. The V gene is TRBV28, the J gene TRBJ2-7; D unclear. Per the germline V gene, CDR1 is MDHEN and CDR2 is SYDVKM. The CDR3 extends over 12 amino acids. Trimming removed 6 bases from V and 2 bases from J, with 8 bases in between. As DNA, the CDR3 is TGTGCCAGCAGCTCCGTCCCCTACGAGCAGTACTTC. The encoded protein is CASSSVPYEQYF.

The chain has TRBV5-1 and TRBJ1-2, with D possibly being TRBD1 (5 bases). This CDR3 is built from 12 residues. Trimming removed 0 bases at V and 8 bases at J, with 8 bases between. Germline-derived CDR1 and CDR2 are SGHRS and YFSETQ. The CDR3 loop is CASSLGRDGYTF. As DNA, the CDR3 is TGCGCCAGCAGCTTGGGCAGGGACGGCTACACCTTC.

This clonotype was counted at least ten times. J is TRBJ2-1 and V is TRBV12-3 or TRBV12-4, with D possibly being TRBD2 (6 bases). The CDR3 sequence is 16 residues long. V was trimmed by 6 bases and J by 4 bases, leaving 19 bases between them. The CDR3 region is CASSQERASFYNEQFF. The CDR3 coding sequence is TGTGCCAGCAGCCAAGAGCGGGCGTCTTTTTACAATGAGCAGTTCTTC.

The chain is built from TRBV7-3 and TRBJ2-1, with 8 bases identical to TRBD2. Germline V gives CDR1 SGHTA, CDR2 FQGTGA. The junction had 12 bases not matched to a gene; V was cut back by 5 bases and J by 9 bases. The CDR3 is 15 residues long. The CDR3 region has the DNA TGTGCCAGCAGCCCCGGACTAGCCCCTAGGGGTGAGCAGTTCTTC. Protein product: CASSPGLAPRGEQFF. The variable domain in full, with the rest retrieved from reference TRBV7-3 and TRBJ2-1, is GAGVSQTPSNKVTEKGKYVELRCDPISGHTALYWYRQSLGQGPEFLIYFQGTGAADDSGLPNDRFFAVRPEGSVSTLKIQRTERGDSAVYLCASSPGLAPRGEQFFGPGTRLTVL.

In this sample, this clonotype turned up many times. This chain links TRBV3-1 with TRBJ2-1; D ambiguous. Germline V gene data show CDR1 as LGHDT and CDR2 as YNNKEL (reference sequence). With 0 bases removed from V and 6 bases from J, the gap between germline ends came to 6 bases. This CDR3 comprises 13 residues. CDR3 coding DNA: TGTGCCAGCAGCCAAGAACGAGGCAATGAGCAGTTCTTC. This codes for CASSQERGNEQFF.

The V call is TRBV4-2, the J call TRBJ1-2; the D gene is possibly TRBD1 (5 bases). The germline V and J ends were trimmed by 0 bases and 4 bases, with 15 bases remaining between them. The germline V gene has CDR1 LGHNA and CDR2 YNFKEQ. The CDR3 spans 16 residues. The CDR3 DNA follows: TGTGCCAGCAGCCAAGAGGCGGGGGGACCCTTCTATGGCTACACCTTC. Residues: CASSQEAGGPFYGYTF.

The rearrangement links TRBV7-2 to TRBJ2-7; D remains unclear. Trimming stripped 2 bases from V and 8 bases from J, with 10 bases between. This CDR3 spans 12 amino acids. CDR1 is SGHTA, CDR2 FQGNSA, per germline. CDR3 DNA: TGTGCCAGCAGCTTATCAGATTCTCAGCAGTACTTC. Encoded protein: CASSLSDSQQYF.

This rearrangement joins TRBV12-3 or TRBV12-4 to TRBJ2-3; the D call may be TRBD1 or TRBD2 (6 bases each). The CDR3 is 14 amino acids. Trimming stripped 10 bases from V and 1 base from J, with 15 bases between. CDR3 nucleotides: TGTGCCATTGATGGGGGGCCGGGCACAGATACGCAGTATTTT. It translates to CAIDGGPGTDTQYF.

The CDR3 coding sequence is TGTGCCAGCAGCCCTTGGGGCGGACCAATGGATACGCAGTATTTT. It codes for CASSPWGGPMDTQYF. The V gene is TRBV11-2, the J gene TRBJ2-3, with D maybe TRBD1 (5 bases). This CDR3 region has 15 residues. CDR1 is SGHAT and CDR2 is FQNNGV in the germline V gene. V lost 5 bases, J lost 6 bases, and 18 bases lay in between.

The V call is TRBV7-9, the J call TRBJ2-3, with 9 nucleotides matching TRBD2. Per germline, CDR1 SEHNR and CDR2 FQNEAQ (reference sequence). The CDR3 runs 16 residues. V shed 4 bases and J 6 bases; nucleotides not matched to a gene: 11. DNA of the CDR3: TGTGCCAGCAGCTATAGGAGCGGGGGGACCGGGGATACGCAGTATTTT. This encodes CASSYRSGGTGDTQYF. Full variable domain (outside the CDR3, taken from reference TRBV7-9 and TRBJ2-3): DTGVSQNPRHKITKRGQNVTFRCDPISEHNRLYWYRQTLGQGPEFLTYFQNEAQLEKSRLLSDRFSAERPKGSFSTLEIQRTEQGDSAMYLCASSYRSGGTGDTQYFGPGTRLTVL.

This chain links TRBV7-2 with TRBJ2-2; D could derive from TRBD1 or TRBD2 (5 bases each). The CDR3 has 14 amino acids. The V end lost 2 bases, the J end lost 6 bases, and 10 bases lay between the germline ends. Germline values: CDR1 SGHTA, CDR2 FQGNSA. CDR3 DNA sequence: TGTGCCAGCAGCTTATCCCGGGGCGCCGGGGAGCTGTTTTTT. Translating gives CASSLSRGAGELFF.

This clonotype was counted a few times. This chain joins TRBV7-9 and TRBJ2-4; D call uncertain. In germline, CDR1 is SEHNR, CDR2 FQNEAQ (reference sequence). Trimming left V 2 bases short and J 0 bases short, with 5 bases between. This CDR3 spans 14 amino acids. The CDR3 DNA follows: TGTGCCAGCAGCTTAAATGTAGCCAAAAACATTCAGTACTTC. Translation gives CASSLNVAKNIQYF.

The chain joins TRBV4-1 to TRBJ2-7; 9 bases are a match to TRBD2. Germline values: CDR1 MGHRA, CDR2 YSYEKL. This CDR3 has 15 residues. Trimming removed 4 bases from V and 2 bases from J; junction bases left unmatched: 6. For the CDR3, the DNA is TGCGCCAGCAGCCGCGGACTAGCGCCTACCTACGAGCAGTACTTC. This sequence encodes CASSRGLAPTYEQYF.

The genes are TRBV5-1 and TRBJ2-2, with 11 nucleotides matching TRBD2. CDR3 length equals 16 residues. The V gene's germline CDR1 is SGHRS and CDR2 YFSETQ. The ends lost 0 bases at V and 3 bases at J; junction bases unmatched: 1. CDR3 nucleotide sequence: TGCGCCAGCAGCTTGGTACTAGCGGGAGACACCGGGGAGCTGTTTTTT. This encodes CASSLVLAGDTGELFF.

This clonotype was counted once. The CDR3 reads CASSYFGLAQETQYF. Here the CDR3 DNA reads TGTGCCAGCAGTTACTTTGGACTAGCTCAAGAGACCCAGTACTTC. V and J are TRBV6-5 and TRBJ2-5, with 8 bases identical to TRBD2. J was trimmed by 2 bases and V by 1 base; bases with no gene match: 3. Germline values: CDR1 MNHEY, CDR2 SVGAGI. The CDR3 is made up of 15 amino acids.

This clonotype came up a few times. This chain joins TRBV12-3 or TRBV12-4 and TRBJ1-5; D is uncertain. The germline V and J ends were trimmed by 7 bases and 0 bases, with 4 bases remaining between them. This CDR3 contains 12 residues. This CDR3 is CASKDSNQPQHF. DNA of the CDR3: TGTGCCAGCAAAGATAGCAATCAGCCCCAGCATTTT.

The chain recombines TRBV2 with TRBJ2-1; 14 bases match TRBD2. The CDR3 contains 19 residues. With 6 bases clipped from V and 1 base from J, the junction kept 11 bases outside the gene matches. The V gene's germline CDR1 is SNHLY and CDR2 FYNNEI. The chain's CDR3 is CASRPRLAGGPRSYNEQFF. CDR3 bases: TGTGCCAGCAGACCCCGACTAGCGGGAGGGCCTCGGTCCTACAATGAGCAGTTCTTC.

The chain joins TRBV9 to TRBJ2-2; 9 nucleotides line up with TRBD2. Germline values: CDR1 SGDLS, CDR2 YYNGEE. CDR3 length equals 17 residues. Trimming at V came to 0 bases and at J to 3 bases, leaving 6 bases not matched to a gene. The CDR3 is CASSVEAGGPYTGELFF. In nucleotides, the CDR3 is TGTGCCAGCAGCGTAGAGGCGGGAGGGCCCTACACCGGGGAGCTGTTTTTT.

The chain employs TRBV12-3 or TRBV12-4 and TRBJ2-4; TRBD1 agrees at 8 bases. V lost 10 bases and J lost 1; bases outside the gene matches: 6. CDR3 size: 14 residues. The CDR3 is CATRGPGAKNIQYF. The CDR3 DNA follows: TGTGCCACCAGGGGGCCGGGGGCCAAAAACATTCAGTACTTC.